The subject of this entry is one TCR beta chain. This specimen belongs to a study of beta chain features in type 1 diabetes. Study as a whole: Healthy donors resembled patients in age, gender and cell yields.

The whole isolated RNA underwent reverse transcription, so sequencing captured expressed TCRB transcripts. TCRdb's copy holds only in-frame clones and misses some; the assay was immunoSEQ multiplex PCR. The data contain roughly 610,000 clones, 15% to 17% of them seen just once; the ten biggest clones take up about 0.087%. The origin of this receptor is a man between 18 and 35 years old in good health. Sample: naive CD4+ T cells from blood.

Written as DNA, the CDR3 is TGTGCCAGCAGTCTTCCGACAGGGGAGGCGCGCTACACCTTC. Translation gives CASSLPTGEARYTF. The V gene is TRBV7-9, the J gene TRBJ1-2; 8 bases align to TRBD1. V lost 6 bases to trimming and J lost 9 bases; unmatched junction nucleotides: 12. The CDR3 is 14 amino acids. Germline-derived CDR1 and CDR2 are SEHNR and FQNEAQ (reference sequence).